A single sample is the source of the 29 T cell receptor beta chains below, sequenced in a study of T-cell reconstitution after alpha-beta-depleted transplantation in children. It was with unique molecular identifiers that the TCRbeta library was prepared. TCRdb independently ran MiXCR on the PCR reads; one entry per CDR3 protein. Here the sample spans about 370,000 distinct CDR3 sequences, around 21% being singletons. The sample here was PBMCs from the stem cell graft donor, taken from the stem cell graft. These TCRs come from a human donor who donated a stem cell graft to a child with acute myeloid leukemia.

In its sample, this clonotype was seen a few times. V is TRBV24-1 and J is TRBJ2-1, with D hard to call. Germline V gene lookup returns CDR1 KGHDR and CDR2 SFDVKD. Deletions cut 2 bases from V and 6 bases from J, with 4 bases between. CDR3 length: 12 amino acids. CDR3 DNA sequence: TGTGCCACCAGTGATTCGCTCAATGAGCAGTTCTTC. The encoded protein is CATSDSLNEQFF.

This clonotype was observed a few times. This chain connects TRBV28 to TRBJ2-7; 7 nucleotides agree with TRBD1. This CDR3 has 15 amino acids. The V and J ends lost 6 bases and 3 bases, in that order; junction bases with no gene match: 11. From germline, CDR1 is MDHEN and CDR2 SYDVKM. CDR3 sequence (DNA): TGTGCCAGCAGCTCCCCGACAGGGAACCTCTACGAGCAGTACTTC. Its translation is CASSSPTGNLYEQYF. Full variable domain (remainder filled in from reference TRBV28 and TRBJ2-7): DVKVTQSSRYLVKRTGEKVFLECVQDMDHENMFWYRQDPGLGLRLIYFSYDVKMKEKGDIPEGYSVSREKKERFSLILESASTNQTSMYLCASSSPTGNLYEQYFGPGTRLTVT.

In this sample, this clonotype turned up a few times. The V call is TRBV3-1, the J call TRBJ2-5, with TRBD1 identical over 9 bases. The CDR3 is 14 amino acids. Trimming at V came to 5 bases and at J to 5 bases, leaving 6 bases not matched to a gene. CDR1 and CDR2 from the germline V gene are LGHDT and YNNKEL (reference sequence). The CDR3 DNA sequence: TGTGCCAGCAGCTATAACACAGGGGGCGAGACCCAGTACTTC. Translated: CASSYNTGGETQYF.

This clonotype showed up just a few times. V usage is TRBV6-5 and J usage is TRBJ2-1, with TRBD2 matching 8 bases. The CDR3 has 15 amino acids. Losses at the gene ends were 4 bases for V and 1 base for J; bases not matched to a gene: 3. Germline lookup yields CDR1 MNHEY and CDR2 SVGAGI. The CDR3 DNA reads as TGTGCCAGCAGTTTCGGACTAGCATCCTACAATGAGCAGTTCTTC. It specifies CASSFGLASYNEQFF.

This clonotype appeared a few times. V gene TRBV5-1 combines with J gene TRBJ2-7; 7 nucleotides align to TRBD2. Trimming removed 0 bases from V and 3 bases from J; junction bases left unmatched: 9. The CDR3 covers 16 residues. Per the germline V gene, CDR1 is SGHRS and CDR2 is YFSETQ. The DNA of the CDR3 is TGCGCCAGCAGCTTGGCCGGGAGCGGGACGTACTACGAGCAGTACTTC. Its translation: CASSLAGSGTYYEQYF. Combining the CDR3 with reference TRBV5-1 and TRBJ2-7 gives the whole variable domain KAGVTQTPRYLIKTRGQQVTLSCSPISGHRSVSWYQQTPGQGLQFLFEYFSETQRNKGNFPGRFSGRQFSNSRSEMNVSTLELGDSALYLCASSLAGSGTYYEQYFGPGTRLTVT.

This clonotype came up a few times. The chain combines TRBV6-6 with TRBJ2-7, with D perhaps TRBD1 (6 bases). Germline loops: CDR1 MNHNY, CDR2 SVGAGI (reference sequence). The CDR3 length is 11 residues. V shed 8 bases and J shed 3 bases, with 8 bases lying between them. The chain's CDR3 is CASRDNYEQYF. CDR3 bases: TGTGCCAGCCGGGACAACTACGAGCAGTACTTC.

V and J are TRBV29-1 and TRBJ2-7; D is ambiguous. V lost 4 bases and J 5 bases, leaving 12 bases between the germline ends. This CDR3 is 12 amino acids long. CDR1 and CDR2 from the germline V gene are SQVTM and ANQGSEA. CDR3 coding DNA: TGCAGCGTTGCTTATAGTACGAACGAGCAGTACTTC. This translates into CSVAYSTNEQYF.

This clonotype was seen only a few times. The rearrangement uses TRBV4-2 and TRBJ1-5; no clear D gene. The CDR3 has 16 amino acids. V was cut by 0 bases and J by 0 bases, with 9 bases left in between. Germline V CDR1 and CDR2: LGHNA, YNFKEQ. The CDR3 protein is CASSQDRAASNQPQHF. Here the CDR3 DNA reads TGTGCCAGCAGCCAAGATAGGGCAGCTAGCAATCAGCCCCAGCATTTT.

This rearrangement joins TRBV29-1 to TRBJ2-1, with a possible D match to TRBD1 (5 bases). The CDR3 has 12 amino acids. Germline V gene lookup returns CDR1 SQVTM and CDR2 ANQGSEA. Trimming removed 6 bases from V and 2 bases from J, with 8 bases in between. The CDR3 here is CSVLTAYNEQFF. In DNA, the CDR3 is TGCAGCGTCTTGACAGCCTACAATGAGCAGTTCTTC.

This clonotype appeared a few times. The V and J genes are TRBV12-3 or TRBV12-4 and TRBJ1-5; 7 positions match TRBD1. CDR3 length: 15 residues. With 6 bases clipped from V and 2 bases from J, the junction kept 7 bases outside the gene matches. In DNA, the CDR3 is TGTGCCAGCAGCATGACAGGGTCGGGCAATCAGCCCCAGCATTTT. It is translated as CASSMTGSGNQPQHF.

At least ten counts were recorded for this clonotype. The chain has TRBV20-1 and TRBJ2-1, with D perhaps TRBD2 (6 bases). Per germline, CDR1 DFQATT and CDR2 SNEGSKA (reference sequence). Trimming took off 3 bases at V and 5 bases at J, with 17 bases between the two ends. The CDR3 extends over 15 amino acids. The CDR3: CSASDPGTSHNEQFF. The CDR3 nucleotides read TGCAGTGCTAGCGATCCCGGCACTAGCCACAATGAGCAGTTCTTC.

The J gene is TRBJ2-5, the V gene TRBV12-3 or TRBV12-4; D ambiguous. The CDR3 has 11 amino acids. Trimming cost V 8 bases and J 3 bases, with 7 bases left between them. The DNA of the CDR3 is TGTGCCAGCGGTCGGAAAGAGACCCAGTACTTC. This codes for CASGRKETQYF.

The sample holds a few counts of this clonotype. The rearrangement uses TRBV20-1 and TRBJ2-2; D uncertain. The germline gives CDR1 DFQATT, CDR2 SNEGSKA (reference sequence). The V and J ends lost 3 bases and 0 bases respectively, with 11 bases between them. This CDR3 has 15 amino acids. The DNA for the CDR3 is TGCAGTGCTAGGGGATGGTCATCGAACACCGGGGAGCTGTTTTTT. It translates to CSARGWSSNTGELFF.

This clonotype was picked up a small number of times. This chain joins TRBV5-1 and TRBJ1-1, with D perhaps TRBD1 (6 bases). The CDR3 consists of 14 residues. Germline V gene lookup returns CDR1 SGHRS and CDR2 YFSETQ. Deletions cut 6 bases from V and 0 bases from J, with 12 bases between. CDR3 nucleotides: TGCGCCAGCACCCAGACAGGCATGAACACTGAAGCTTTCTTT. Protein sequence: CASTQTGMNTEAFF.

This CDR3 is CSAREGTYEQYF. The CDR3, as DNA: TGCAGTGCTAGAGAAGGGACCTACGAGCAGTACTTC. The chain carries TRBV20-1 and TRBJ2-7; no firm D call. The V gene's germline CDR1 is DFQATT and CDR2 SNEGSKA (reference sequence). The V gene lost 0 bases and the J gene lost 2 bases, with 5 bases spanning the gap. CDR3 length: 12 amino acids.

This chain uses TRBV10-3 with TRBJ1-1; TRBD1 aligns across 12 bases. Looked up from germline, CDR1 is ENHRY and CDR2 is SYGVKD. This CDR3 comprises 17 residues. V lost 4 bases to trimming and J lost 3 bases; unmatched junction nucleotides: 9. CDR3 region: CAISGRDRGREDTEAFF. CDR3 coding DNA: TGTGCCATCAGTGGCCGGGACAGGGGGCGTGAGGACACTGAAGCTTTCTTT.

This clonotype was counted between two and nine times. The V call is TRBV12-3 or TRBV12-4, the J call TRBJ2-1, with TRBD2 as a possible D gene (5 bases). The CDR3 consists of 14 residues. The ends were cut back, 3 bases at V and 8 bases at J, with 14 bases in the middle. The CDR3 loop reads CASSFAYQEDEQFF. For the CDR3, the DNA is TGTGCCAGCAGTTTTGCCTACCAGGAGGATGAGCAGTTCTTC.

This clonotype was counted many times. V and J are TRBV20-1 and TRBJ1-1; D is perhaps TRBD1 (5 bases). Germline V lookup: CDR1 DFQATT, CDR2 SNEGSKA (reference sequence). The ends were cut back, 3 bases at V and 1 base at J, with 9 bases in the middle. This CDR3 region has 13 residues. The CDR3 DNA reads TGCAGTGCTAGTGTCACAGGGAACACTGAAGCTTTCTTT. Its protein product is CSASVTGNTEAFF.

The genes are TRBV29-1 and TRBJ2-7, with a weak D call TRBD2 (5 bases). The ends were cut back, 6 bases at V and 4 bases at J, with 16 bases in the middle. In germline, CDR1 is SQVTM, CDR2 ANQGSEA. The length of the CDR3 is 13 residues. The CDR3 reads CSVGPAGGYEQYF. For the CDR3, the DNA is TGCAGCGTCGGGCCTGCGGGCGGTTACGAGCAGTACTTC.

This clonotype was observed at least ten times. The chain has TRBV19 and TRBJ2-3; 7 bases match TRBD2. V shed 7 bases and J 2 bases; nucleotides not matched to a gene: 15. The CDR3 extends over 17 amino acids. Germline CDR1 reads LNHDA; CDR2 reads SQIVND (reference sequence). The CDR3 spells CASNPGDPGLTTDTQYF. DNA of the CDR3: TGTGCCAGTAACCCCGGGGACCCGGGACTAACCACAGATACGCAGTATTTT.

The gene calls are TRBV10-3 and TRBJ2-2, with 7 bases lining up with TRBD1. CDR1 ENHRY and CDR2 SYGVKD come from the germline V gene. Germline trimming cut 2 bases from V and 1 base from J; bases unmatched to any gene: 1. The CDR3 loop spans 15 amino acids. The CDR3 DNA is TGTGCCATCAGTGAGAGGACAGGGAACACCGGGGAGCTGTTTTTT. Protein product: CAISERTGNTGELFF.

This clonotype was picked up one time. The rearrangement joins TRBV20-1 to TRBJ2-2, with D perhaps matching TRBD1 or TRBD2 (5 bases each). CDR1 and CDR2 (germline): DFQATT, SNEGSKA (reference sequence). The CDR3 spans 14 residues. V was pared by 4 bases and J by 1 base, with 10 bases between. This CDR3 is CSATGTKNTGELFF. CDR3 sequence (DNA): TGCAGTGCTACCGGGACCAAGAACACCGGGGAGCTGTTTTTT.

In this sample, this clonotype turned up a few times. This chain joins TRBV20-1 and TRBJ2-1; D not resolved. The CDR3 contains 13 residues. Deletions cut 1 base from V and 5 bases from J, with 9 bases between. The germline CDR1 and CDR2 sequences are DFQATT and SNEGSKA (reference sequence). The DNA for the CDR3 is TGCAGTGCTAGAGGCCGAATAAACAATGAGCAGTTCTTC. Translating gives CSARGRINNEQFF.

This clonotype was counted ten times or more. The chain uses TRBV20-1 and TRBJ2-1; D is ambiguous. Trimming shortened V by 6 bases and J by 0 bases, and 9 bases separated the two germline ends. There are 13 residues in the CDR3. CDR1 and CDR2 (germline): DFQATT, SNEGSKA (reference sequence). CDR3 amino acids: CSAGRASYNEQFF. The CDR3 DNA reads as TGCAGTGCCGGACGGGCCTCCTACAATGAGCAGTTCTTC.

Many counts were recorded for this clonotype. The chain uses TRBV20-1 and TRBJ2-3; no clear D gene. The V and J ends lost 1 base and 7 bases respectively, with 12 bases between them. Germline assignment: CDR1 DFQATT and CDR2 SNEGSKA (reference sequence). CDR3 size: 13 residues. CDR3 coding DNA: TGCAGTGCTAGAGTTAGGGTCTCCTATACGCAGTATTTT. Translated: CSARVRVSYTQYF.

The chain links TRBV28 to TRBJ2-7; D is possibly TRBD1 (6 bases). Germline CDR1 is MDHEN and CDR2 is SYDVKM. The CDR3 runs 15 residues. V was trimmed by 3 bases and J by 1 base, leaving 13 bases between them. CDR3 sequence (DNA): TGTGCCAGCAGTTTCCAGGACAGAGCATCCTACGAGCAGTACTTC. This translates into CASSFQDRASYEQYF.

The rearrangement joins TRBV29-1 to TRBJ2-1, with TRBD2 identical over 7 bases. Germline CDR1 and CDR2: SQVTM and ANQGSEA. V was clipped by 4 bases and J by 9 bases; unmatched bases: 21. This CDR3 has 17 residues. In DNA, the CDR3 is TGCAGCGTTGCATCTCGACCATCGACTAGCCCCCGTTCTGAGCAGTTCTTC. Encoded protein: CSVASRPSTSPRSEQFF.

This clonotype was seen only a few times. The chain uses TRBV20-1 and TRBJ2-1; TRBD1 agrees at 12 bases. Trimming cost V 0 bases and J 7 bases; bases outside gene matches: 7. The CDR3 length is 16 residues. Germline loops: CDR1 DFQATT, CDR2 SNEGSKA (reference sequence). Here the CDR3 DNA reads TGCAGTGCTAGAGAACCGGGACAGGGGGCCTTTAATGAGCAGTTCTTC. It codes for CSAREPGQGAFNEQFF.

This clonotype was detected many times. The rearrangement uses TRBV29-1 and TRBJ2-7; the match to TRBD1 covers 9 bases. Trimming took 5 bases from V and 5 from J; bases not matched to a gene: 10. Looked up from germline, CDR1 is SQVTM and CDR2 is ANQGSEA. The CDR3 is 14 amino acids. The CDR3 sequence is CSVMRAQGADEQYF. The CDR3 DNA is TGCAGCGTTATGAGGGCACAGGGGGCTGACGAGCAGTACTTC.